The clone carrying this T cell receptor (beta chain) was seen a few times. The antigen remains unidentified. This record comes from a study of cytomegalovirus exposure and HLA in healthy donors. Study-wide results and limits: Both high specificity and high sensitivity reportedly marked the classifier's diagnosis of cytomegalovirus status. The investigators catalogued some 160 TCR beta chains as cytomegalovirus-associated.

Germline V gene lookup returns CDR1 MGHDK and CDR2 SYGVNS. The CDR3 contains 15 residues. The V and J ends lost 5 bases and 8 bases, in that order; junction bases with no gene match: 6. The assay was immunoSEQ multiplex PCR, and TCRdb's table has in-frame clones only and misses some. The data hold 260,000 or so clones, with 88% observed a single time. This receptor was taken from a woman aged 18 to 35 in good health and CMV-seronegative. This chain links TRBV25-1 with TRBJ2-1, with 13 bases matching TRBD2. Material for sequencing was PBMCs. This CDR3 is CASSPGLAGMDEQFF. CDR3 nucleotide sequence: TGTGCCAGCAGTCCGGGACTAGCGGGAATGGATGAGCAGTTCTTC.